This TCR beta chain came from a study of cytomegalovirus exposure and HLA in healthy donors. Broader study findings: Later analysis reportedly placed an Asian-associated ancestry cluster below the roughly 700-donor mean in N-insertions. Most of the TCR beta V segments (in an earlier analysis) were productive either about 87% or about 30% of the time. The study recorded 164 TCR beta chains that were cytomegalovirus-associated.

The CDR3 covers 13 residues. Trimming took 0 bases from V and 9 from J, leaving 9 bases between them. CDR1 is MGHRA and CDR2 is YSYEKL in the germline V gene. In the case of this clone: Its matching antigen is unknown.

It was with 60 Vbeta and 13 Jbeta primers that the PCR ran. The repertoire was sequenced with immunoSEQ multiplex PCR; TCRdb's copy has only in-frame clones and lacks some. The sample records about 150,000 clones, 65% to 85% being singletons. Specimen: PBMCs. The TCR was taken from a man aged 25-40 years in good health and CMV-seronegative. The genes are TRBV4-1 and TRBJ2-1; the D is unclear. CDR3 sequence (DNA): TGCGCCAGCAGCCAAGAGGAGTTAGGTGAGCAGTTCTTC. Its protein product is CASSQEELGEQFF.